This T cell receptor beta chain was identified in a study of T cell repertoires in cytomegalovirus infection. Study information: CMV epitopes, recently identified HLA-C-restricted and well-studied HLA-B-restricted, were used. Findings and limits, study-wide: Clonotype analysis showed dominance of the ex vivo response by HLA-C-restricted CMV-specific TCR beta clonotypes. Carriers of CMV and the relevant HLA type were discriminated by public TCR beta frequency.

In TCRdb, the reads were re-called with MiXCR into one record per CDR3 protein. The sample consists of about 830,000 distinct CDR3 sequences, approximately 32% of them appearing once. Germline values: CDR1 SNHLY, CDR2 FYNNEI. Trimming left V 5 bases short and J 1 base short, with 12 bases between. The CDR3 is 15 residues long. Concerning this clonotype itself: Its antigen is not known.

The source of this sequence is a human donor in good health (CMV status not recorded). Some clones in this sample may be carry-over from other donors' samples. The starting material was cultured CD8+ T cells from PBMCs, obtained from culture after CMV antigen stimulation. This rearrangement joins TRBV2 to TRBJ2-1; maybe TRBD2 (6 bases). The CDR3 loop reads CASSSAGPSYNEQFF. Here the CDR3 DNA reads TGTGCCAGCAGTAGCGCGGGGCCTTCCTACAATGAGCAGTTCTTC.